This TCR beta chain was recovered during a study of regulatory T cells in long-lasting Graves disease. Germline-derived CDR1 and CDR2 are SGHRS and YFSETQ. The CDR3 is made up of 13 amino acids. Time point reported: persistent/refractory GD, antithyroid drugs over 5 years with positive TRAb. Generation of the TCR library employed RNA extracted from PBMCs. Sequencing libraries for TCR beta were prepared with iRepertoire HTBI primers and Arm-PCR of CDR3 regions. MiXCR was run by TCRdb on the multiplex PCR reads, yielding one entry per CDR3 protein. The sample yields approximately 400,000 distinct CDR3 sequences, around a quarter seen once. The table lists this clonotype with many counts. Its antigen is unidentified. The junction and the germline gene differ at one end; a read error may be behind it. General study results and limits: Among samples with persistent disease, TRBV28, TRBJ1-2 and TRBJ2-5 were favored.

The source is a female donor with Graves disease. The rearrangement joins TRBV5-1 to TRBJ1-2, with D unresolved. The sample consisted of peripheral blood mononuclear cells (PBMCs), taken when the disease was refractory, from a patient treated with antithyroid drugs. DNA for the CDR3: TGTGCCAGCAGCTTAGATCGAGACTATGGCTACACCTTC. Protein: CASSLDRDYGYTF.